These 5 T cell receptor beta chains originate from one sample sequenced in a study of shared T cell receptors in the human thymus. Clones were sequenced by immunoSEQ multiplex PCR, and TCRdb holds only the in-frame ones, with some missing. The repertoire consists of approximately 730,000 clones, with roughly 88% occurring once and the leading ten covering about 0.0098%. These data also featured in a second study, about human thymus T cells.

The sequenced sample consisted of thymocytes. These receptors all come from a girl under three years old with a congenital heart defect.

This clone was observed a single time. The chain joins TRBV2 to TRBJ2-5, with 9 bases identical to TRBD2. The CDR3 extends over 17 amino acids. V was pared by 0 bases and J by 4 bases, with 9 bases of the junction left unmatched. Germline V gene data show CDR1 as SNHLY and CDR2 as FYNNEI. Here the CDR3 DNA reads TGTGCCAGCAGTGAAGCCATTACTAGCGGGTGGGGAGAGACCCAGTACTTC. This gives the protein CASSEAITSGWGETQYF.

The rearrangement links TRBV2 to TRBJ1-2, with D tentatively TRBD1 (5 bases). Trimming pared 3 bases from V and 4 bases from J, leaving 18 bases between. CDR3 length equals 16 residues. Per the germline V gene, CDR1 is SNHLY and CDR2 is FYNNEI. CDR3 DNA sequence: TGTGCCAGCAGTGACGGGCACTATAAAGGGGTCTATGGCTACACCTTC. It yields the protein CASSDGHYKGVYGYTF. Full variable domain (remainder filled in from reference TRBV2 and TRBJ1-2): EPEVTQTPSHQVTQMGQEVILRCVPISNHLYFYWYRQILGQKVEFLVSFYNNEISEKSEIFDDQFSVERPDGSNFTLKIRSTKLEDSAMYFCASSDGHYKGVYGYTFGSGTRLTVV.

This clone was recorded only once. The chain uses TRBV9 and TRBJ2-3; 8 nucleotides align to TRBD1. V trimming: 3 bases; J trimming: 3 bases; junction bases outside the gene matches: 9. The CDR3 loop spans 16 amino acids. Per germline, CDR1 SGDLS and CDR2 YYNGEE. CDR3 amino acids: CASSGQGFLGTDTQYF. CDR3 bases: TGTGCCAGCAGCGGACAGGGGTTTTTAGGAACAGATACGCAGTATTTT.

The CDR3 DNA follows: TGTGCCAGCAGTTCCCAGGGAGGAGACTATGGCTACACCTTC. It yields the protein CASSSQGGDYGYTF. J is TRBJ1-2 and V is TRBV27; possible D gene TRBD1, 5 bases. Germline V CDR1 and CDR2: MNHEY, SMNVEV (reference sequence). This CDR3 spans 14 amino acids. Trimming cost V 4 bases and J 3 bases, with 12 bases left between them.

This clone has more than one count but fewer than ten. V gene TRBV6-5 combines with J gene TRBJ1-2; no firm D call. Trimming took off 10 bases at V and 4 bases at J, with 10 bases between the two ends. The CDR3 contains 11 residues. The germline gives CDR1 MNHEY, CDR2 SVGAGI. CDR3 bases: TGTGCCACCCAGGAGGGCTATGGCTACACCTTC. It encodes CATQEGYGYTF.